This T cell receptor (beta chain) is from a study of blood T cell repertoires in COVID-19. Across the whole study: Collection of acute and convalescent COVID-19 samples took place in the United States, Italy and Spain. T cells, B-cell-depleted T cells, or PBMCs supplied cDNA or gDNA.

Under the authors' procedure: Amplification with reference gene primers provided the estimates of nucleated cell counts. Assay used: immunoSEQ multiplex PCR; TCRdb lists only in-frame clones, some missing. That table supplies the V and J calls and clone size; D and trimming were determined from the DNA. This sample has fewer than 120,000 clones, with 65% to 90% found just once. After removal of 5 bases from V and 2 bases from J, the junction contained 7 bases not matched to a gene. There are 15 residues in the CDR3. CDR1 and CDR2 (germline): SGHTA, FQGNSA. The sequence was obtained from a woman in her sixties with acute or convalescent COVID-19. The specimen was peripheral blood. J is TRBJ2-7 and V is TRBV7-2; 9 bases agree with TRBD1. The chain's CDR3 is CASSPRTGEPYEQYF. DNA for the CDR3: TGTGCCAGCAGCCCCCGGACAGGGGAACCCTACGAGCAGTACTTC.